This is a list of T cell receptor beta chains from one sample in a study of blood T cells in healthy people across ages. TCRdb recomputed calls from the 5' RACE reads with MiXCR, one row per CDR3 protein. The profile covers under 700,000 distinct CDR3 sequences, with about 24% appearing a single time and 8.5% to 9.5% taken by the ten largest. This sample was shared with a second study, whose subject was T cells of mothers and their children.

Input material: blood. These receptors all stem from a boy under 18 in good health. CDR3s include the opening cysteine and the closing phenylalanine or tryptophan.

V gene	J gene	CDR3 protein
TRBV28	TRBJ1-2	CASRGGLGEANYGYTF
TRBV9	-	CASSVLGDPTYEQYF
TRBV4-1	TRBJ2-1	CASSLVRTGVYNEQFF
TRBV20-1	-	CSASPGRNYEQYF
TRBV4-3	TRBJ2-5	CASSQGLAGETQYF
TRBV7-3	TRBJ2-5	CASSKLGQGKETLYF
TRBV28	TRBJ1-5	CASSFSDRNLRKPQHF
TRBV29-1	TRBJ2-3	CSVVPSGGPTDTQYF
TRBV20-1	TRBJ2-7	CSARGAGIYEQYF
TRBV20-1	TRBJ2-3	CSAQTGLAVTDTQYF
TRBV20-1	-	CSATVGEQYF
TRBV7-9	TRBJ1-2	CASSLGDRWNYGYTF
TRBV12-3/TRBV12-4	TRBJ1-5	CASSPGGAGQPQHF
TRBV5-1	TRBJ2-6	CAAGPFSGANVLTF
TRBV20-1	TRBJ2-1	CSASTQRGGSFNEQFF
TRBV6-2/TRBV6-3	TRBJ1-1	CASSYSTGVLNTEAFF
TRBV20-1	TRBJ2-4	CSATPQRERTKNIQYF
TRBV2	TRBJ2-7	CASVRSGRQSREQYF
TRBV7-7	TRBJ2-5	CASSTGQMETQYF
TRBV4-1	TRBJ2-1	CASSDPGDNEQFF
TRBV7-9	TRBJ1-2	CASSVESHGYGYTF
TRBV4-3	TRBJ2-7	CASSQAAPKRYEQYF
TRBV11-2	TRBJ2-4	CASSLRPGTDNIQYF
TRBV10-3	TRBJ1-2	CAISSWDTKGDGYTF
TRBV7-9	TRBJ2-7	CASSRGTSGDEQYF
TRBV15	TRBJ2-6	CATSRVLFSGANVLTF
TRBV29-1	TRBJ1-1	CSVGATGAVMNTEAFF
TRBV12-3/TRBV12-4	TRBJ2-7	CASSLDSGPEAHDYEQYF
TRBV7-9	TRBJ1-2	CASSPRTGGRGYTF
TRBV6-5	TRBJ1-2	CASSRLPGSGNYGYTF
TRBV12-3/TRBV12-4	TRBJ2-5	CASSFVAQETQYF
TRBV25-1	TRBJ2-5	CASRQAGGYGQYF
TRBV7-9	TRBJ2-7	CASSLVMGDYYEQYF
TRBV5-6	-	CASSLFSKETQYF
TRBV21-1	TRBJ1-2	CASSRNRDTQANYGYTF
TRBV29-1	TRBJ1-1	CSVGGQQGNTEAFF
TRBV7-2	TRBJ2-7	CASSLPSGRSSYEQYF
TRBV5-1	TRBJ2-7	CASSLQGQDYEQYF
TRBV4-1	TRBJ2-7	CASSQDVSGYEQYF
TRBV27	TRBJ2-1	CASSFNPVPNEQFF